This is a list of T cell receptor beta chains from one sample in a study of blood T cell repertoires in COVID-19. The data were produced by immunoSEQ multiplex PCR, yet TCRdb's version contains in-frame clones alone and is incomplete. There are 300,000 to 400,000 clones in the sample; 87% occur only once, and roughly 9.9% lies in the top ten. Sequencing was done on a sample of peripheral blood. The receptors originated from a man aged 25-45 years with COVID-19, enrolled during active disease. The conserved cysteine and the conserved F or W are not part of the CDR3 here.

V gene	J gene	CDR3 protein
TRBV30	TRBJ2-4	AWSVGGVSDIQY
TRBV30	TRBJ1-2	AGQGQSYGYT
TRBV19	TRBJ1-2	ASSIGPGTGGGNYGYT
TRBV5-1	TRBJ2-6	ASSGGQPSSGANVLT
TRBV4-2	TRBJ2-5	ASSQGLGGETQY
TRBV7-2	TRBJ1-5	ASNGQGKDQPQH
TRBV9	TRBJ2-5	ASSVVLAGVETQY
TRBV27	TRBJ1-2	ASKGLGGHYT
TRBV5-6	TRBJ1-3	ASSPDRATGNTIY
TRBV11-2	TRBJ1-2	ASSLTGEDGYT
TRBV27	TRBJ2-1	ASSLRPQGIHEQF
TRBV5-1	TRBJ2-3	ASSLGSGQGYRDTQY
TRBV10-3	TRBJ2-7	ARGLAGSYEQY
TRBV7-9	TRBJ1-2	ASSFHYEGEGGYT
TRBV12-5	TRBJ1-4	ASGPGQGIGKLF
TRBV6-5	TRBJ1-2	ASSYSPGGRGRRYT
TRBV7-2	TRBJ1-2	ASSLSSPGYGYT
TRBV12-3/TRBV12-4	TRBJ2-2	ASSSAGELF
TRBV2	TRBJ2-2	ASSYGLAGGTGELF
TRBV7-8	TRBJ2-7	ASSYDRTATYEQY
TRBV24-1	TRBJ2-3	ATSAEDTQY
TRBV4-1	TRBJ2-7	ASSQVGGPTYEQY